The clone carrying this T cell receptor (beta chain) was seen repeatedly, ten times or more. Its antigen is not identified. RNA transcripts provided the source from which TCR beta CDR3 regions were amplified. HTBI primers drove first-round RT-PCR of the TCR CDR3. TCRdb itself ran the multiplex PCR reads through MiXCR, one entry per CDR3 protein. The sample shows approximately 610,000 distinct CDR3 sequences, about 15% of them seen only once. V lost 6 bases to trimming and J lost 1 base, with 15 bases between them. The CDR3 spans 15 residues. Per the germline V gene, CDR1 is MNHEY and CDR2 is SVGEGT. The sample comes from a study of T cells in Graves' hyperthyroidism and ophthalmopathy. Study-level results: In blood, most of the thyroid clonotypes expanded above 0.001 were also present.

Sample: blood. This TCR derives from a woman aged 40 to 55 with Graves' ophthalmopathy. V gene TRBV6-2 or TRBV6-3 combines with J gene TRBJ1-1; D remains unclear. The CDR3 region has the DNA TGTGCCAGCAGCCCCTATGAGGACTGGAACACTGAAGCTTTCTTT. Translation: CASSPYEDWNTEAFF.